The next 18 T cell receptor beta chains were all read from a single sample in a study of T cell responses to AZD1222 COVID-19 vaccine. Sequencing was performed with immunoSEQ multiplex PCR; in TCRdb, only in-frame clones are kept and a portion is missing. In the table there are around 110,000 clones, about 90% of which are singletons. Specimen: peripheral blood, collected on day 0 of AZD1222 vaccination. Source of these receptors: an adult in good health.

This chain joins TRBV7-9 and TRBJ2-1; TRBD1 aligns across 10 bases. CDR3 length equals 17 residues. CDR1 and CDR2 from the germline V gene are SEHNR and FQNEAQ (reference sequence). V shed 2 bases and J 7 bases; nucleotides not matched to a gene: 11. CDR3 nucleotide sequence: TGTGCCAGCAGCTTACAGCTCGGGACAGGGGCTGCGAATGAGCAGTTCTTC. The encoded protein is CASSLQLGTGAANEQFF.

This clone appeared a single time. This chain connects TRBV30 to TRBJ2-7; 9 bases align to TRBD1. Germline lookup yields CDR1 GTSNPN and CDR2 SVGIG (reference sequence). The V segment lost 3 bases and the J segment 2 bases; nucleotides outside the gene matches: 11. The CDR3 has 16 amino acids. The CDR3 spells CAWRYVPGQGPYEQYF. In DNA, the CDR3 is TGTGCCTGGAGATATGTCCCGGGACAGGGTCCCTACGAGCAGTACTTC.

The chain uses TRBV4-1 and TRBJ1-1; D is unclear. Germline values: CDR1 MGHRA, CDR2 YSYEKL. The CDR3 runs 16 residues. V was pared by 1 base and J by 1 base, with 13 bases between. CDR3 protein: CASSQVLSGENTEAFF. For the CDR3, the DNA is TGCGCCAGCAGCCAAGTATTATCCGGGGAGAACACTGAAGCTTTCTTT.

As DNA, the CDR3 is TGTGCCAGCAGCCAAGGGGGGTCGGCCTACGAGCAGTACTTC. Residues: CASSQGGSAYEQYF. The chain recombines TRBV4-2 with TRBJ2-7, with D possibly being TRBD1 or TRBD2 (5 bases each). V gave up 1 base and J gave up 2 bases, with 9 bases separating them. The germline CDR1 and CDR2 sequences are LGHNA and YNFKEQ. CDR3 length: 14 amino acids.

The chain carries TRBV11-2 and TRBJ1-1, with TRBD1 matching over 7 bases. V trimming: 0 bases; J trimming: 4 bases; junction bases outside the gene matches: 11. There are 17 residues in the CDR3. The germline CDR1 and CDR2 sequences are SGHAT and FQNNGV. The CDR3 DNA is TGTGCCAGCAGCTTAGAGATAGGGGGCGCGAGGACCACTGAAGCTTTCTTT. Its protein product is CASSLEIGGARTTEAFF.

This rearrangement joins TRBV6-2 or TRBV6-3 to TRBJ1-1; no reliable D call. Trimming stripped 1 base from V and 6 bases from J, with 12 bases between. The CDR3 covers 14 residues. Germline CDR1 and CDR2: MNHEY and SVGEGT. CDR3 coding DNA: TGTGCCAGCAGTTACTACGGGGTTGAGGCTGAAGCTTTCTTT. Translation gives CASSYYGVEAEAFF.

The chain combines TRBV5-6 with TRBJ1-1; D perhaps matches TRBD1 (5 bases). The germline gives CDR1 SGHDT, CDR2 YYEEEE. The CDR3 runs to 15 residues. The V end was cut by 3 bases, the J end by 1 base, with 13 bases between. The CDR3: CASSSGRGWNTEAFF. In DNA form, the CDR3 reads TGTGCCAGCAGCTCAGGAAGGGGCTGGAACACTGAAGCTTTCTTT.

The chain joins TRBV12-5 to TRBJ2-2, with a weak D call TRBD1 (5 bases). The V and J ends lost 6 bases and 6 bases respectively, with 14 bases between them. CDR3 length: 14 residues. In germline, CDR1 is LGHNT, CDR2 FRNRAP. This chain's CDR3 is CASGDMDGSGELFF. CDR3 nucleotide sequence: TGTGCTAGTGGGGACATGGACGGGTCCGGGGAGCTGTTTTTT.

The chain links TRBV11-2 to TRBJ2-7; TRBD1 matches 7 bases. V lost 6 bases, J lost 1 base, and 6 bases stayed unmatched. The CDR3 spans 14 residues. CDR1 SGHAT and CDR2 FQNNGV come from the germline V gene. CDR3 in DNA: TGTGCCAGCAGTTTCGACAGGGCTTCCTACGAGCAGTACTTC. Residues: CASSFDRASYEQYF.

The chain is built from TRBV9 and TRBJ1-4; 10 bases fit TRBD1. CDR3 size: 16 residues. Per germline, CDR1 SGDLS and CDR2 YYNGEE. V shed 3 bases and J 6 bases; nucleotides not matched to a gene: 8. CDR3 sequence (DNA): TGTGCCAGCAGCGAGGGGGACAGGGGATGGCATGAAAAACTGTTTTTT. Amino acid sequence: CASSEGDRGWHEKLFF.

The chain couples TRBV19 to TRBJ2-7; D gene uncertain. V was shortened by 5 bases and J by 4 bases, with 12 bases between the two germline ends. The CDR3 runs 13 residues. Germline V lookup: CDR1 LNHDA, CDR2 SQIVND (reference sequence). CDR3 protein: CASSFLLGYEQYF. The DNA for the CDR3 is TGTGCCAGTAGTTTCCTTTTAGGGTACGAGCAGTACTTC.

This clone was seen more than once but under ten times. The genes are TRBV19 and TRBJ1-2; D unresolved. The germline V gene encodes CDR1 LNHDA and CDR2 SQIVND (reference sequence). V lost 3 bases, J lost 4 bases, and 6 bases lay in between. CDR3 size: 12 residues. The CDR3 reads CASSISAYGYTF. CDR3 nucleotide sequence: TGTGCCAGTAGTATCTCTGCCTATGGCTACACCTTC.

CDR3 region: CASSVRLAGDTGQETQYF. DNA of the CDR3: TGTGCCAGCAGTGTCCGACTAGCGGGCGACACTGGGCAAGAGACCCAGTACTTC. The V call is TRBV6-1, the J call TRBJ2-5, with 10 bases lining up with TRBD2. V lost 4 bases to trimming and J lost 2 bases; unmatched junction nucleotides: 13. The CDR3 covers 18 residues. Germline V gives CDR1 MNHNS, CDR2 SASEGT.

The chain combines TRBV29-1 with TRBJ2-1; D is ambiguous. CDR1 SQVTM and CDR2 ANQGSEA come from the germline V gene. The V and J ends lost 7 bases and 3 bases respectively, with 16 bases between them. The CDR3 has 14 residues. CDR3 sequence: CSARHSEGYNEQFF. The CDR3 DNA sequence: TGCAGCGCTCGGCACAGTGAAGGCTACAATGAGCAGTTCTTC.

This clone was detected once. The J gene is TRBJ2-3, the V gene TRBV24-1; 12 nucleotides agree with TRBD1. Germline-derived CDR1 and CDR2 are KGHDR and SFDVKD. After removal of 4 bases from V and 6 bases from J, the junction contained 13 bases not matched to a gene. The CDR3 runs to 18 residues. CDR3 DNA: TGTGCCACCAGTGACTTCAAATCCGGGACAGGGGGCGCGGATACGCAGTATTTT. Its translation is CATSDFKSGTGGADTQYF.

A few counts support this clone. This chain links TRBV3-1 (or the pseudogene TRBV3-2) with TRBJ2-4; no definite D call. This CDR3 is built from 17 residues. Trimming took 0 bases from V and 0 from J, leaving 12 bases between them. Germline V lookup: CDR1 LGHDT, CDR2 YNNKEL (reference sequence). The CDR3, as DNA: TGTGCCAGCAGCCAAGATGAAGGGTCAGTAGCCAAAAACATTCAGTACTTC. It encodes CASSQDEGSVAKNIQYF.

The chain recombines TRBV7-8 with TRBJ1-5; no reliable D call. Per the germline V gene, CDR1 is SGHVS and CDR2 is FQNEAQ. The CDR3 runs to 16 residues. Trimming removed 5 bases at V and 9 bases at J, with 23 bases between. The CDR3 is CASSAMGTGLEMPQHF. CDR3 DNA: TGTGCCAGCAGCGCCATGGGCACCGGACTGGAAATGCCCCAGCATTTT. Full variable domain (remainder filled in from reference TRBV7-8 and TRBJ1-5): GAGVSQSPRYKVAKRGQDVALRCDPISGHVSLFWYQQALGQGPEFLTYFQNEAQLDKSGLPSDRFFAERPEGSVSTLKIQRTQQEDSAVYLCASSAMGTGLEMPQHFGDGTRLSIL.

In this sample, this clone turned up a few times. V is TRBV7-9 and J is TRBJ1-1; 10 bases agree with TRBD1. The CDR3 is 15 residues long. The J segment lost 4 bases and the V segment lost 5 bases, leaving 7 bases of the junction unmatched. From germline, CDR1 is SEHNR and CDR2 FQNEAQ (reference sequence). CDR3 amino acids: CASSLRTGGSTEAFF. The CDR3 DNA sequence: TGTGCCAGCAGCCTTAGGACAGGGGGGTCCACTGAAGCTTTCTTT.